This T cell receptor (beta chain) was recorded in a study of T cell changes during pregnancy in multiple sclerosis. V was clipped by 3 bases and J by 5 bases; unmatched bases: 10. Per germline, CDR1 MNHEY and CDR2 SMNVEV (reference sequence). The CDR3 extends over 16 amino acids. The table came from immunoSEQ multiplex PCR; TCRdb's copy has only in-frame clones and leaves some out. The repertoire holds tens of thousands of clones, 92% seen once, with roughly 0.19% in the top ten. The receptor was derived from a female donor with multiple sclerosis, enrolled in a pregnancy study. The sequencing used CD4+ T cells from peripheral blood mononuclear cells, collected in the second trimester of pregnancy. This chain links TRBV27 with TRBJ2-5, with 9 positions matching TRBD1. CDR3 amino acids: CASSLAYRGLGETQYF. CDR3 coding DNA: TGTGCCAGCAGTTTGGCTTACAGGGGGCTCGGGGAGACCCAGTACTTC.